The clone carrying this T cell receptor (beta chain) was recorded a few times. What it recognizes is unknown. These data are taken from a study of shared clonotypes between healthy human individuals. Study-wide background: A few men and a couple of women, aged 18 to 49, were donors.

Study results and caveats: Blood was the only sampled material, and tissue repertoires likely differ. A handful of donors shared approximately 5% of their naive CD4 clonotypes.

Assay used: immunoSEQ multiplex PCR; TCRdb lists only in-frame clones, some missing. The data show approximately 1,000,000 clones, 78% seen once. This CDR3 spans 15 amino acids. Trimming pared 3 bases from V and 3 bases from J, leaving 16 bases between. The germline gives CDR1 SGHRS, CDR2 YFSETQ. Sequencing was performed on memory CD4+ T cells from PBMCs. Described subset: CD45RA-negative fraction. This sequence was found in a man aged 18 to 29 in good health. Some clones in this sample may be carry-over from other donors' samples. This chain joins TRBV5-1 and TRBJ2-7, with D tentatively TRBD2 (5 bases). The CDR3 coding sequence is TGCGCCAGCAGCTCAACCCCCGGACTTTTCTACGAGCAGTACTTC. Its protein product is CASSSTPGLFYEQYF.